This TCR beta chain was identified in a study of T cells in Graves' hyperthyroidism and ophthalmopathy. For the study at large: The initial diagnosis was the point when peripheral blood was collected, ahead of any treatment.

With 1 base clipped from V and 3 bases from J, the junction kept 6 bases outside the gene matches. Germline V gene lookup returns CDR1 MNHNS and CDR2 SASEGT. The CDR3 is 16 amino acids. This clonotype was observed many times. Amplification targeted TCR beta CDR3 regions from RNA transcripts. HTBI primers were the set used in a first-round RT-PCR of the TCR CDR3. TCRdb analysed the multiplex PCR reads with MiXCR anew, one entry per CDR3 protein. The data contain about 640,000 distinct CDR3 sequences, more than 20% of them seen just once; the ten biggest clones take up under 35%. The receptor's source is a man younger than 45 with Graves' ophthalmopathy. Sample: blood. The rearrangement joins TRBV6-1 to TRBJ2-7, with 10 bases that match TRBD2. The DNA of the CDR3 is TGTGCCAGCAGTGAAGGGACTAGCGGAGTAGTCTACGAGCAGTACTTC. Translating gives CASSEGTSGVVYEQYF.